The 14 T cell receptor beta chains reported below all come from one sample, sequenced in a study of blood T cell repertoires in COVID-19. Only in-frame clones appear in the TCRdb table, and some are missing; sequencing was by immunoSEQ multiplex PCR. This sample has roughly 60,000 clones, with roughly 86% found just once. Sequencing used peripheral blood. These TCRs come from a man in his fifties with active COVID-19.

The chain couples TRBV5-1 to TRBJ2-7, with 9 bases lining up with TRBD2. Germline V gene data show CDR1 as SGHRS and CDR2 as YFSETQ. The V segment lost 0 bases and the J segment 4 bases; nucleotides outside the gene matches: 2. The CDR3 is 14 residues long. CDR3 in DNA: TGCGCCAGCAGCTTGGTTAGCGGGGGATACGAGCAGTACTTC. Residues: CASSLVSGGYEQYF.

The V and J genes are TRBV5-1 and TRBJ1-3; 7 bases are a match to TRBD1. The CDR3 length is 14 residues. The V segment lost 5 bases and the J segment 4 bases; nucleotides outside the gene matches: 6. Germline lookup yields CDR1 SGHRS and CDR2 YFSETQ. The CDR3 reads CASSHTGEGNTIYF. The DNA of the CDR3 is TGCGCCAGCAGTCACACAGGGGAAGGAAACACCATATATTTT.

This chain uses TRBV7-9 with TRBJ2-3, with unresolved D. Trimming took 3 bases from V and 2 from J, leaving 9 bases between them. The CDR3 is 14 amino acids. Germline CDR1 SEHNR, CDR2 FQNEAQ (reference sequence). CDR3 sequence (DNA): TGTGCCAGCAGCTTCATTAGCTCCACAGATACGCAGTATTTT. Translating it yields CASSFISSTDTQYF. Full variable domain (rest looked up from reference TRBV7-9 and TRBJ2-3): DTGVSQNPRHKITKRGQNVTFRCDPISEHNRLYWYRQTLGQGPEFLTYFQNEAQLEKSRLLSDRFSAERPKGSFSTLEIQRTEQGDSAMYLCASSFISSTDTQYFGPGTRLTVL.

This clone was picked up one time. V gene TRBV4-2 combines with J gene TRBJ2-6; TRBD2 might be the D (5 bases). CDR1 LGHNA and CDR2 YNFKEQ come from the germline V gene. V lost 0 bases and J lost 1, with 25 bases in between. This CDR3 contains 22 residues. The CDR3 bases are TGTGCCAGCAGCCAAGAAAGGACTGGTAAGGGATCTACACGATCTGGGGCCAACGTCCTGACTTTC. Amino acid sequence: CASSQERTGKGSTRSGANVLTF.

This chain connects TRBV10-3 to TRBJ2-7; TRBD1 matches at 8 bases. In germline, CDR1 is ENHRY, CDR2 SYGVKD. The ends lost 3 bases at V and 4 bases at J; junction bases unmatched: 8. This CDR3 spans 15 amino acids. The chain's CDR3 is CAISDNPGGKYEQYF. The CDR3, as DNA: TGTGCCATCAGTGACAATCCAGGGGGCAAATACGAGCAGTACTTC.

This clone was seen only once. The chain couples TRBV30 to TRBJ2-1; D gene ambiguous. From germline, CDR1 is GTSNPN and CDR2 SVGIG (reference sequence). V lost 5 bases to trimming and J lost 0 bases, with 8 bases between them. CDR3 length: 13 residues. The CDR3 is CAWSGSSYNEQFF. The CDR3 region has the DNA TGTGCCTGGTCTGGCAGCTCCTACAATGAGCAGTTCTTC.

This clone was detected a few times. The CDR3 loop reads CASSLADRVKGYEQYF. In DNA, the CDR3 is TGTGCCAGCAGCTTAGCCGACAGGGTCAAGGGCTACGAGCAGTACTTC. The chain recombines TRBV7-9 with TRBJ2-7; 7 nucleotides line up with TRBD1. Germline V gene data show CDR1 as SEHNR and CDR2 as FQNEAQ (reference sequence). The ends lost 0 bases at V and 3 bases at J; junction bases unmatched: 8. There are 16 residues in the CDR3.

V usage is TRBV12-5 and J usage is TRBJ2-6; D possibly corresponds to TRBD2 (6 bases). Germline V gene lookup returns CDR1 LGHNT and CDR2 FRNRAP. The CDR3 spans 15 residues. V shed 5 bases and J shed 0 bases, with 8 bases lying between them. Here the CDR3 DNA reads TGTGCTAGTGGTGTCGGGGGCTCTGGGGCCAACGTCCTGACTTTC. Amino acids: CASGVGGSGANVLTF.

This chain connects TRBV6-2 or TRBV6-3 to TRBJ1-3; D gene unclear. Germline-derived CDR1 and CDR2 are MNHEY and SVGEGT. Deletions cut 5 bases from V and 14 bases from J, with 19 bases between. This CDR3 spans 13 amino acids. CDR3 bases: TGTGCCAGCAGTCGGAGGTCGGAAACACCAGTATATTTT. This codes for CASSRRSETPVYF.

V gene TRBV6-2 or TRBV6-3 combines with J gene TRBJ2-4, with TRBD2 matching over 7 bases. The ends lost 0 bases at V and 0 bases at J; junction bases unmatched: 8. The germline CDR1 and CDR2 sequences are MNHEY and SVGEGT. The CDR3 is 18 residues long. The chain's CDR3 is CASSYSRTSMLAKNIQYF. CDR3 sequence (DNA): TGTGCCAGCAGTTACTCCCGGACTAGTATGCTAGCCAAAAACATTCAGTACTTC.

This clone was picked up one time. This chain links TRBV12-5 with TRBJ1-5; D is perhaps TRBD1 (5 bases). CDR3 size: 15 residues. V was shortened by 7 bases and J by 2 bases, with 15 bases between the two germline ends. Germline V gives CDR1 LGHNT, CDR2 FRNRAP. CDR3 loop: CASALGWGGNQPQHF. The DNA of the CDR3 is TGTGCTAGTGCCTTGGGCTGGGGGGGCAATCAGCCCCAGCATTTT.

The rearrangement uses TRBV30 and TRBJ1-4, with 7 positions matching TRBD1. Germline lookup yields CDR1 GTSNPN and CDR2 SVGIG (reference sequence). V shed 3 bases, J shed 4 bases, and the junction held 2 bases outside the gene matches. The CDR3 sequence is 13 residues long. CDR3 DNA sequence: TGTGCCTGGAGCAGGGGGATTAATGAAAAACTGTTTTTT. Protein: CAWSRGINEKLFF.

The chain has TRBV5-4 and TRBJ1-1, with D possibly being TRBD1 (5 bases). V shed 4 bases and J shed 0 bases, with 13 bases lying between them. This CDR3 spans 15 amino acids. Germline assignment: CDR1 SGHNT and CDR2 YYREEE (reference sequence). In DNA, the CDR3 is TGTGCCAGCAGCCCCCGGGGGATCATGAACACTGAAGCTTTCTTT. Translated: CASSPRGIMNTEAFF.

V and J are TRBV11-3 and TRBJ2-7; TRBD1 aligns across 9 bases. The CDR3 runs 16 residues. The J segment lost 2 bases and the V segment lost 4 bases, leaving 9 bases of the junction unmatched. The germline V gene encodes CDR1 SGHNT and CDR2 YENEEA. The CDR3 spells CASSSRDREDAYEQYF. CDR3 nucleotides: TGTGCCAGCAGCTCCAGGGACAGGGAGGACGCCTACGAGCAGTACTTC.